A selection of T cell receptor beta chains follows, all from one sample in a study of Graves' ophthalmopathy and Graves' hyperthyroidism. MiXCR was run by TCRdb on the multiplex PCR reads, yielding one entry per CDR3 protein. There are almost 400,000 distinct CDR3 sequences in the sample; around 18% occur only once, and roughly 1.5% lies in the top ten. Input material: peripheral blood. The receptors derive from a woman younger than 35 with Graves' ophthalmopathy. CDR3s include the opening cysteine and the closing phenylalanine or tryptophan. A D gene is named only where the DNA matches it firmly. A row's size may be missing; if present it is once, few, many or a size class.

clone_size,v_call,d_call,j_call,cdr3_aa,cdr3_nt
many,TRBV6-2/TRBV6-3,TRBD1,TRBJ1-6,CASSYSLTGDFSPLHF,TGTGCCAGCAGTTATTCTCTGACAGGGGATTTTTCACCCCTCCACTTT
many,TRBV7-2,TRBD2,TRBJ2-7,CASSRGLFSYEQYF,TGTGCCAGCAGCCGGGGACTATTTTCCTACGAGCAGTACTTC
NA,TRBV28,TRBD1,TRBJ1-3,CASTIPDRGGGTIYF,TGTGCCAGCACCATTCCGGACAGGGGAGGAGGCACCATATATTTT
many,TRBV11-2,NA,TRBJ1-1,CASSLEGVGLGIEAFF,TGTGCCAGCAGCTTAGAGGGGGTAGGCCTAGGTATTGAAGCTTTCTTT
many,TRBV4-1,NA,TRBJ1-2,CASSQVNTEIYGYTF,TGCGCCAGCAGCCAAGTTAACACCGAAATCTATGGCTACACCTTC
many,TRBV5-1,NA,TRBJ2-7,CASSSDGPYEQYF,TGCGCCAGCAGCTCGGATGGACCCTACGAGCAGTACTTC
many,TRBV29-1,NA,TRBJ2-2,CSAKQGAGELFF,TGCAGCGCCAAGCAGGGAGCCGGGGAGCTGTTTTTT
many,TRBV6-1,NA,TRBJ2-5,CASSGLHQGRETQYF,TGTGCCAGCAGTGGTCTACATCAGGGGAGAGAGACCCAGTACTTC
many,TRBV4-2,NA,TRBJ1-5,CASSQDQGGGNQPQHF,TGTGCCAGCAGCCAAGACCAGGGTGGGGGCAATCAGCCCCAGCATTTT
many,TRBV28,NA,TRBJ2-4,CASSLWGENIQYF,TGTGCCAGCAGTCTGTGGGGAGAAAACATTCAGTACTTC
many,TRBV6-2/TRBV6-3,NA,TRBJ2-5,CASSSLQVSRETQYF,TGTGCCAGCAGTTCCTTACAGGTTTCCAGGGAGACCCAGTACTTC
many,TRBV10-3,NA,TRBJ2-7,CAITRDGSAYEQYF,TGTGCCATCACGAGGGACGGGAGCGCCTACGAGCAGTACTTC
many,TRBV11-2,NA,TRBJ2-7,CASSLGGRGYEQYF,TGTGCCAGCAGCTTAGGTGGCAGGGGTTACGAGCAGTACTTC
many,TRBV6-1,NA,TRBJ2-7,CASSESGGAYEQYF,TGTGCCAGCAGTGAATCGGGCGGAGCCTACGAGCAGTACTTC
many,TRBV7-2,NA,TRBJ2-7,CASSLAAGKYEQYF,TGTGCCAGCAGCTTAGCGGCAGGGAAATACGAGCAGTACTTC
NA,TRBV7-3,NA,TRBJ2-7,CASSLIISYRSSYEQYF,TGTGCCAGCAGCTTAATAATCAGTTATCGGAGTTCCTACGAGCAGTACTTC
many,TRBV28,TRBD2,TRBJ2-7,CASSSIRSGGSLSYEQYF,TGTGCCAGCAGTTCTATACGCTCGGGGGGTTCCCTCTCCTACGAGCAGTACTTC
many,TRBV20-1,TRBD1,TRBJ2-7,CSASNPGQGVGEQYF,TGCAGTGCTTCTAACCCCGGACAGGGGGTGGGAGAGCAGTACTTC
many,TRBV6-2/TRBV6-3,NA,TRBJ1-5,CASMPAGSQPQHF,TGTGCCAGCATGCCGGCCGGGTCTCAGCCCCAGCATTTT
many,TRBV5-1,NA,TRBJ1-1,CASSGGYPNTEAFF,TGCGCCAGCAGCGGGGGGTACCCCAACACTGAAGCTTTCTTT
many,TRBV30,TRBD2,TRBJ2-7,CAWSVRISGSNEQYF,TGTGCCTGGAGTGTAAGGATTAGCGGGAGCAACGAGCAGTACTTC
NA,TRBV10-3,NA,TRBJ2-7,CAISDRDASYEQYF,TGTGCCATCAGTGACCGGGACGCTTCCTACGAGCAGTACTTC
NA,TRBV4-3,TRBD2,TRBJ2-4,CASSQDGTSGSGDIQYF,TGCGCCAGCAGCCAAGATGGGACTAGCGGGAGTGGTGACATTCAGTACTTC
many,TRBV4-1,TRBD1,TRBJ2-7,CASRGQEIYGDEQYF,TGCGCCAGCAGGGGACAGGAAATCTACGGGGACGAGCAGTACTTC
many,TRBV6-5,NA,TRBJ1-6,CASSYSGIHNSPLHF,TGTGCCAGCAGTTATTCCGGGATACATAATTCACCCCTCCACTTT
many,TRBV7-9,TRBD2,TRBJ2-7,CASSLVTSGINEQYF,TGTGCCAGCAGCTTAGTAACTAGCGGGATCAACGAGCAGTACTTC
many,TRBV6-5,NA,TRBJ1-5,CASGNVQGLSQPQHF,TGTGCCAGCGGTAACGTCCAGGGCCTATCTCAGCCCCAGCATTTT
many,TRBV6-2/TRBV6-3,NA,TRBJ2-5,CASSYVWWQTQYF,TGTGCCAGCAGTTACGTGTGGTGGCAGACCCAGTACTTC
many,TRBV4-3,TRBD1,TRBJ1-6,CASSQDRGPTGTVYNSPLHF,TGCGCCAGCAGCCAAGATAGGGGGCCAACCGGGACAGTCTATAATTCACCCCTCCACTTT
many,TRBV4-1,TRBD1,TRBJ1-5,CASSQDRGYSNQPQHF,TGCGCCAGCAGTCAGGACAGGGGGTATAGCAATCAGCCCCAGCATTTT
once,TRBV6-4,NA,TRBJ1-2,CASRWGQNYGYTF,TGTGCCAGCAGATGGGGACAAAACTATGGCTACACCTTC
many,TRBV6-2/TRBV6-3,NA,TRBJ2-7,CASSGSGTGTYEQYF,TGTGCCAGCAGTGGATCCGGGACTGGGACCTACGAGCAGTACTTC
many,TRBV28,NA,TRBJ1-1,CASSLLISLDGGDTEAFF,TGTGCCAGCAGTTTACTCATCTCTTTGGACGGGGGGGACACTGAAGCTTTCTTT
NA,TRBV6-1,NA,TRBJ1-3,CAAQRGSGNTIYF,TGTGCCGCTCAACGGGGGTCTGGAAACACCATATATTTT
many,TRBV6-5,NA,TRBJ2-2,CASSYLGHNTGELFF,TGTGCCAGCAGTTACTTGGGACATAACACCGGGGAGCTGTTTTTT
NA,TRBV7-2,NA,TRBJ2-7,CASSRNGGLLSEQYF,TGTGCCAGCAGCCGGAACGGGGGCCTCCTTTCCGAGCAGTACTTC